One and the same sample provided the 11 T cell receptor beta chains below, sequenced in a study of spatial heterogeneity in lung cancer. The antigens for these receptors are not known. The time point is: sample taken at primary tumor resection. TCRdb called the 5' RACE reads again in MiXCR, with one record for every CDR3 protein. Of approximately 15,000 distinct CDR3 sequences in the sample, 6.2% are singletons; the top ten hold about 6.8%. Study-wide results and limits: Counts of expanded intratumoral alpha and beta TCRs tracked tumor mutation counts.

Sequenced material: lung tumor tissue, taken at surgery. The receptors were sampled from a male donor with early-stage non-small cell lung cancer.

This clonotype was seen ten or more times. With the library built for alpha chains, this beta chain is off target and its frequency is not meaningful. The V call is TRBV29-1, the J call TRBJ2-3; D gene uncertain. V was pared by 7 bases and J by 9 bases, with 17 bases between. The CDR3 loop spans 12 amino acids. The germline gives CDR1 SQVTM, CDR2 ANQGSEA. The CDR3 reads CSAARGSITQYF. In DNA form, the CDR3 reads TGCAGCGCCGCCAGAGGATCAATCACGCAGTATTTT.

This clonotype was counted many times. Because the library targeted alpha chains, this beta chain is an off-target read whose size means little. The chain has TRBV5-1 and TRBJ2-3; D call uncertain. V was pared by 0 bases and J by 6 bases, with 8 bases between. The CDR3 spans 13 residues. CDR1 SGHRS and CDR2 YFSETQ come from the germline V gene. CDR3 loop: CASSLGSRDTQYF. The CDR3 coding sequence is TGCGCCAGCAGCTTGGGCAGTAGGGATACGCAGTATTTT.

This clonotype was detected many times. Little can be read into the size of this beta chain, an off-target read in a library designed for alpha chains. CDR3 amino acids: CSARGGVSYNEQFF. The DNA for the CDR3 is TGCAGTGCTAGGGGGGGAGTCTCCTACAATGAGCAGTTCTTC. This rearrangement joins TRBV20-1 to TRBJ2-1; tentatively, D is TRBD2 (6 bases). Trimming took 3 bases from V and 0 from J, leaving 9 bases between them. This CDR3 region has 14 residues. CDR1 is DFQATT and CDR2 is SNEGSKA in the germline V gene (reference sequence).

This clonotype was picked up many times. Being off target in a library aimed at alpha chains, this beta chain has a size of little meaning. CDR3 amino acids: CASIRRETGELFF. DNA for the CDR3: TGTGCCAGCATCCGGAGGGAGACCGGGGAGCTGTTTTTT. J is TRBJ2-2 and V is TRBV6-6; perhaps TRBD2 as D (6 bases). This CDR3 region has 13 residues. V lost 7 bases to trimming and J lost 5 bases, with 11 bases between them. The V gene's germline CDR1 is MNHNY and CDR2 SVGAGI (reference sequence).

Note on this clonotype: The size of this beta chain means little, since it is a stray read in a library made for alpha chains. CDR3 amino acids: CASSLIAGSGEQFF. CDR3 bases: TGTGCCAGCAGCCTTATAGCGGGGTCAGGTGAGCAGTTCTTC. This rearrangement joins TRBV3-1 to TRBJ2-1, with TRBD2 identical over 8 bases. The length of the CDR3 is 14 residues. V gave up 4 bases and J gave up 9 bases; unmatched junction bases: 8. The germline CDR1 and CDR2 sequences are LGHDT and YNNKEL (reference sequence).

This clonotype was counted at least ten times. With the library built for alpha chains, this beta chain is off target and its frequency is not meaningful. This chain links TRBV5-1 with TRBJ2-3, with 11 bases identical to TRBD2. The CDR3 length is 16 residues. The ends lost 4 bases at V and 10 bases at J; junction bases unmatched: 14. Per the germline V gene, CDR1 is SGHRS and CDR2 is YFSETQ. The CDR3 region has the DNA TGCGCCAGCAGCCTGGGACCGGGACTAGCGGTCGACTCGCAGTATTTT. As protein: CASSLGPGLAVDSQYF.

As regards this clonotype: Germline and junction disagree at one end, which may indicate a read error. Because this beta chain is a stray read in a library intended to capture alpha chains, its abundance should not be given much weight. The V call is TRBV6-5, the J call TRBJ2-6, with 8 positions matching TRBD1. The CDR3 covers 17 residues. Germline CDR1 reads MNHEY; CDR2 reads SVGAGI. The DNA for the CDR3 is TGTGCCAGCAGTGGACAGGGCCCATACTCTGGCGCCAACGTCCTGACTTTC. Protein: CASSGQGPYSGANVLTF.

A remark on this clonotype: A library made for alpha chains picked up this beta chain off target, so its size means little. CDR3 DNA sequence: TGTGCCAGCACACGGATGGGAAGCTCCTACGAGCAGTACTTC. Protein: CASTRMGSSYEQYF. V gene TRBV6-5 combines with J gene TRBJ2-7; D gene ambiguous. CDR3 size: 14 residues. The germline gives CDR1 MNHEY, CDR2 SVGAGI. The V gene lost 7 bases and the J gene lost 0 bases, with 13 bases spanning the gap.

This clonotype qualifies as large (0.1 to 1%). This beta chain is an off-target read within a library intended for alpha chains, so its frequency means little. This rearrangement joins TRBV12-3 or TRBV12-4 to TRBJ2-1, with TRBD2 matching over 14 bases. The trim removed 6 bases at V and 6 bases at J, leaving 4 bases unmatched. The CDR3 length is 15 residues. The CDR3 loop is CASRKTSGRVNEQFF. The CDR3 DNA reads as TGTGCCAGCAGAAAGACTAGCGGGAGGGTCAATGAGCAGTTCTTC.

In its sample, this clonotype was seen many times. Since the library was made to target alpha chains, this beta chain is a stray read and its abundance is not meaningful. The chain uses TRBV7-2 and TRBJ2-2, with TRBD1 matching over 7 bases. V trimming: 7 bases; J trimming: 6 bases; junction bases outside the gene matches: 2. The germline V gene encodes CDR1 SGHTA and CDR2 FQGNSA. The CDR3 runs to 12 residues. CDR3 sequence (DNA): TGTGCCAGCAACAGGGGACCCGGGGAGCTGTTTTTT. As protein: CASNRGPGELFF. Full variable domain (rest looked up from reference TRBV7-2 and TRBJ2-2): GAGVSQSPSNKVTEKGKDVELRCDPISGHTALYWYRQSLGQGLEFLIYFQGNSAPDKSGLPSDRFSAERTGGSVSTLTIQRTQQEDSAVYLCASNRGPGELFFGEGSRLTVL.

Many counts were recorded for this clonotype. This beta chain is a stray sequence in a library constructed for alpha chains; its clone size is not meaningful. The chain links TRBV5-6 to TRBJ2-3; unclear D gene. The germline V and J ends were trimmed by 0 bases and 4 bases, with 9 bases remaining between them. This CDR3 is built from 14 residues. Germline V lookup: CDR1 SGHDT, CDR2 YYEEEE. The CDR3 sequence is CASSLVVAADTQYF. Written as DNA, the CDR3 is TGTGCCAGCAGCTTGGTTGTGGCGGCAGATACGCAGTATTTT.